This TCR beta chain was sequenced during a study of tumor-infiltrating lymphocytes in primary liver carcinoma. About the study: The study reported T1-T3 N0M0 tumors spanning 4.2 to 10 cm.

Study-wide points: Top-250-clone fractions were significantly higher in tumors than in blood (p = 0.039).

Co-extraction yielded RNA and DNA from roughly 21-30 mg of unsorted bulk tissue. Germline CDR1 and CDR2: MNHEY and SVGAGI. Deletions cut 7 bases from V and 3 bases from J, with 9 bases between. The CDR3 extends over 13 amino acids. The sample holds a few counts of this clonotype. No antigen is known for it. Starting from roughly 540 ng of total RNA, TCR beta cDNA was produced with a primer in the constant region. Three rounds of nested multiplex PCR with slightly modified ARM-PCR produced TCR beta libraries. The two initial PCR rounds, about 9 cycles each, used TRBV1-TRBV30 forward and C-beta reverse primers. TCRdb re-analysed the multiplex PCR reads in MiXCR, keeping a single row per CDR3 protein. The sample consists of about 66,000 distinct CDR3 sequences, roughly 70% of them appearing once.

The clonotype comes from a man aged 40-50 years with primary liver carcinoma and hepatitis B virus infection. V usage is TRBV6-5 and J usage is TRBJ2-2; maybe TRBD2 (5 bases). Sequenced input: liver tumor tissue from sampling region 4. This sample's subset: tumor region T4, right-lateral pole. CDR3 amino acids: CASKQRYTGELFF. CDR3 in DNA: TGTGCCAGCAAGCAGCGGTACACCGGGGAGCTGTTTTTT.